The rows below give T cell receptor beta chains drawn from one sample of a study of a mutant IDH1 vaccine in newly diagnosed glioma. Sequencing used immunoSEQ multiplex PCR; TCRdb keeps in-frame clones, though not all of them. The table has 75,000 to 100,000 clones, roughly 90% seen once; the top ten hold 0.5% to 0.6%. Source: PBMCs, taken from a glioma patient treated with radiotherapy, temozolomide or both. The receptors here all came from a woman between 50 and 59 years old with glioma. Both conserved end residues are part of each CDR3. D genes are given only for firm matches. Not all rows give a size; the values are once, few, many and, for expanded clones, a class.

D gene | CDR3 length | J gene | clone size | V gene | CDR3 protein | CDR3 DNA
TRBD2 | 16 | TRBJ2-2 | . | TRBV7-3 | CASSDLAGNLTGELFF | TGTGCCAGCAGTGATCTAGCGGGTAATCTCACCGGGGAGCTGTTTTTT
TRBD1 | 13 | TRBJ2-7 | . | TRBV5-4 | CASKRQGTYEQYF | TGTGCCAGCAAACGACAGGGCACCTACGAGCAGTACTTC
. | 14 | TRBJ1-2 | once | TRBV10-3 | CAISEGQGVGGYTF | TGTGCCATCAGTGAAGGGCAGGGAGTAGGGGGCTACACCTTC
. | 15 | TRBJ1-3 | . | TRBV18 | CASSPPTDAGNTIYF | TGTGCCAGCTCACCCCCCACGGACGCTGGAAACACCATATATTTT
. | 14 | TRBJ2-3 | . | TRBV9 | CASSVGHNTDTQYF | TGTGCCAGCAGCGTAGGGCATAACACAGATACGCAGTATTTT
TRBD2 | 14 | TRBJ2-5 | . | TRBV2 | CASTRTSGGGTQYF | TGTGCCAGCACTCGGACTAGCGGGGGGGGGACCCAGTACTTC
. | 13 | TRBJ1-2 | . | TRBV28 | CASSFGGSYGYTF | TGTGCCAGCAGTTTCGGGGGGTCCTATGGCTACACCTTC
. | 13 | TRBJ2-3 | . | TRBV28 | CASKDSSTDTQYF | TGTGCCAGCAAAGACTCCAGCACAGATACGCAGTATTTT
. | 15 | TRBJ1-6 | . | TRBV29-1 | CSVEADKFENSPLHF | TGCAGCGTTGAGGCAGACAAATTTGAGAATTCACCCCTCCACTTT
. | 14 | TRBJ2-7 | . | TRBV5-6 | CASSLAEGPYEQYF | TGTGCCAGCAGCTTGGCTGAGGGGCCCTACGAGCAGTACTTC
TRBD1 | 13 | TRBJ2-7 | . | TRBV19 | CASSPGDSYEQYF | TGTGCCAGTAGTCCCGGGGACAGCTACGAGCAGTACTTC
. | 13 | TRBJ1-1 | . | TRBV7-9 | CASSLEVNTEAFF | TGTGCCAGCAGCTTAGAAGTGAACACTGAAGCTTTCTTT
. | 13 | TRBJ2-1 | once | TRBV5-1 | CASRERTHNEQFF | TGCGCCAGCAGGGAGCGGACCCACAATGAGCAGTTCTTC
. | 13 | TRBJ1-4 | few | TRBV6-5 | CASTPLTGGKLFF | TGTGCCAGCACCCCTTTGACCGGGGGAAAACTGTTTTTT
. | 16 | TRBJ1-4 | . | TRBV5-1 | CASSLADLATNEKLFF | TGCGCCAGCAGCTTGGCCGATTTAGCAACTAATGAAAAACTGTTTTTT
. | 13 | TRBJ1-2 | . | TRBV2 | CASSEFTGSGYTF | TGTGCCAGCAGTGAATTTACAGGGTCTGGCTACACCTTC